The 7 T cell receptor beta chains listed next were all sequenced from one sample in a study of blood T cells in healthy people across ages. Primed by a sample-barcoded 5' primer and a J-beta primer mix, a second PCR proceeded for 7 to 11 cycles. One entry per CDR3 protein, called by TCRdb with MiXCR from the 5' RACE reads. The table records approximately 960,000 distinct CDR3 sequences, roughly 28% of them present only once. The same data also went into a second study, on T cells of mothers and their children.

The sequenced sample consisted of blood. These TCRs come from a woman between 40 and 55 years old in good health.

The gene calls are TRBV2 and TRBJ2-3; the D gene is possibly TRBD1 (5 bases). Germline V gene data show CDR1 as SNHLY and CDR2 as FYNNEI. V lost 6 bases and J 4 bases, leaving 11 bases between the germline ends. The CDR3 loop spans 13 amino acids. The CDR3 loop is CASRTDNPDTQYF. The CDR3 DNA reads TGTGCCAGCAGGACGGACAACCCAGATACGCAGTATTTT.

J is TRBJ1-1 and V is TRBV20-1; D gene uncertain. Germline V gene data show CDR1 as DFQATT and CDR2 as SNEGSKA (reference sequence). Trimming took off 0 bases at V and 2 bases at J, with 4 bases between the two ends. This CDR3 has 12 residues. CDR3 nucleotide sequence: TGCAGTGCTAGAGATCTCAACACTGAAGCTTTCTTT. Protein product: CSARDLNTEAFF.

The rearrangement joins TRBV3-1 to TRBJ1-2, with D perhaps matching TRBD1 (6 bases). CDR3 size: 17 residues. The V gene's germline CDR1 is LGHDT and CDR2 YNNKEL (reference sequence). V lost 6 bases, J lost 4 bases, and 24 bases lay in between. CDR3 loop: CASSPKSSGAGGYGYTF. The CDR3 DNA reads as TGTGCCAGCAGTCCGAAGTCGTCGGGGGCGGGAGGCTATGGCTACACCTTC. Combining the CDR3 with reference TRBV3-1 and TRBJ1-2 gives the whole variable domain DTAVSQTPKYLVTQMGNDKSIKCEQNLGHDTMYWYKQDSKKFLKIMFSYNNKELIINETVPNRFSPKSPDKAHLNLHINSLELGDSAVYFCASSPKSSGAGGYGYTFGSGTRLTVV.

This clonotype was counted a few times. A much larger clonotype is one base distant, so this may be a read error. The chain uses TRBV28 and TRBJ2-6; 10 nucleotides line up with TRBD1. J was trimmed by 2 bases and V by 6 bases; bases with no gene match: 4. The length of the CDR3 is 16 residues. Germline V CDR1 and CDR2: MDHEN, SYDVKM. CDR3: CASSTGTGAGANVLTF. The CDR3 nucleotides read TGTGCCAGCAGCACCGGGACAGGGGCTGGGGCCAACGTCCTGACTTTC.

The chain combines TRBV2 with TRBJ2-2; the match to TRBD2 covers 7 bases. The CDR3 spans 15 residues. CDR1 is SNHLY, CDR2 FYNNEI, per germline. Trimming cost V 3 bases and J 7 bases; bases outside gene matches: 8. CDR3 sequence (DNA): TGTGCCAGCAGTGATGGACTAGGCCGTAACGGGGAGCTGTTTTTT. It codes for CASSDGLGRNGELFF.

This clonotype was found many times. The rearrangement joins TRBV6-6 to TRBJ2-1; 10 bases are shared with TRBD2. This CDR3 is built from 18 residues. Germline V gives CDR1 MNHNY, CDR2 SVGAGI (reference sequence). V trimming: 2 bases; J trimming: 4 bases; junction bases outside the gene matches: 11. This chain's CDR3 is CASSYVTSGGGPYNEQFF. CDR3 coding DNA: TGTGCCAGCAGTTACGTTACCAGCGGGGGGGGCCCATACAATGAGCAGTTCTTC.

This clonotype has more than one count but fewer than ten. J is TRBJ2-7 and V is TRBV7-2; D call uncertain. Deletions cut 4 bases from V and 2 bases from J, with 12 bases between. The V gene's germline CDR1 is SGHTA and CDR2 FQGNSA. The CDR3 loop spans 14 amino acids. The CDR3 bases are TGTGCCAGCAGCTCGGGCCCCTTCACCTACGAGCAGTACTTC. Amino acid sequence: CASSSGPFTYEQYF.